One and the same sample provided the 3 T cell receptor beta chains below, sequenced in a study of human T cells and chemical hapten exposure. TCRdb analysed the RACE reads with MiXCR anew, one entry per CDR3 protein. Of roughly 34,000 distinct CDR3 sequences in the sample, 10% are singletons; the top ten hold 25% to 35%. Time point in this sample: pre-sensitization, week 0. Treatment reported: therapeutic diphenylcyclopropenone sensitization with weekly scalp DPC. Someone pulled total RNA out of unfractionated whole blood. Sequencing was performed on whole blood, taken in connection with sensitization to the hapten diphenylcyclopropenone (DPC). Receptor source: a man aged 50 to 60 with alopecia areata. Some clones in this sample may be carry-over from other donors' samples.

This clonotype was detected many times. At one end the junction does not follow the germline gene, possibly because of a read error. V is TRBV2 and J is TRBJ1-1; 8 bases line up with TRBD1. The CDR3 has 17 amino acids. The germline V gene encodes CDR1 SNHLY and CDR2 FYNNEI. Here the CDR3 reads CASREGQGWIMNTEAFF. CDR3 DNA sequence: TGTGCCAGCAGAGAAGGACAGGGATGGATCATGAACACTGAAGCTTTCTTT. The full variable domain, in which reference TRBV2 and TRBJ1-1 provide the parts outside the CDR3, is EPEVTQTPSHQVTQMGQEVILRCVPISNHLYFYWYRQILGQKVEFLVSFYNNEISEKSEIFDDQFSVERPDGSNFTLKIRSTKLEDSAMYFCASREGQGWIMNTEAFFGQGTRLTVV.

This clonotype was seen more than once but under ten times. The chain recombines TRBV28 with TRBJ2-3; unclear D gene. The V gene's germline CDR1 is MDHEN and CDR2 SYDVKM. Trimming cost V 3 bases and J 0 bases, with 13 bases left between them. This CDR3 contains 16 residues. The CDR3 reads CASSFLGDLSTDTQYF. DNA for the CDR3: TGTGCCAGCAGTTTCCTTGGGGATCTAAGCACAGATACGCAGTATTTT.

This clonotype was seen at least ten times. The chain recombines TRBV3-1 with TRBJ1-1, with D tentatively TRBD1 (6 bases). V lost 3 bases and J lost 11, with 10 bases in between. Germline V lookup: CDR1 LGHDT, CDR2 YNNKEL (reference sequence). The CDR3 spans 11 residues. In DNA, the CDR3 is TGTGCCAGCAGCCACAGGGGATCGGCTTTCTTT. It codes for CASSHRGSAFF.